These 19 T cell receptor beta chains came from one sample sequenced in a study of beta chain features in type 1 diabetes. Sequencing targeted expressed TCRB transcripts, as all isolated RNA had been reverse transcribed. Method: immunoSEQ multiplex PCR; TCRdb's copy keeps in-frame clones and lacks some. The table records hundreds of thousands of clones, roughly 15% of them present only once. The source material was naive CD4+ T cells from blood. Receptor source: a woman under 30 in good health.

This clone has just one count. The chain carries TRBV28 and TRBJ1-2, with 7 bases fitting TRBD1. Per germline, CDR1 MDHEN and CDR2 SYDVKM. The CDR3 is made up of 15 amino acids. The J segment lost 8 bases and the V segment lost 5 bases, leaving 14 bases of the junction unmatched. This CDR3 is CASSPGGQRRDGYTF. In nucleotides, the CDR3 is TGTGCCAGCAGTCCCGGGGGACAGCGTCGGGACGGCTACACCTTC.

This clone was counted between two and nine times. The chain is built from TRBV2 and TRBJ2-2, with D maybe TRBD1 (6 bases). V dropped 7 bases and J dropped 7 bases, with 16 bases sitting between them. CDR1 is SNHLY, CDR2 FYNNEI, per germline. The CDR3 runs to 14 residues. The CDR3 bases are TGTGCCAGCAATAAACAGGGTATTAGCGGGGAGCTGTTTTTT. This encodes CASNKQGISGELFF. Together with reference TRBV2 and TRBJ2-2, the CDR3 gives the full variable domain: EPEVTQTPSHQVTQMGQEVILRCVPISNHLYFYWYRQILGQKVEFLVSFYNNEISEKSEIFDDQFSVERPDGSNFTLKIRSTKLEDSAMYFCASNKQGISGELFFGEGSRLTVL.

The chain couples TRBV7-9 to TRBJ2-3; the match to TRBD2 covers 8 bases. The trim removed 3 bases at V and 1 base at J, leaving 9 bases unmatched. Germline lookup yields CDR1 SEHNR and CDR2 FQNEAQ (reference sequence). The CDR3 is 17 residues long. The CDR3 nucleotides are TGTGCCAGCAGCTTTCGCGCCCGGGAGGGTGGCACAGATACGCAGTATTTT. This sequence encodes CASSFRAREGGTDTQYF. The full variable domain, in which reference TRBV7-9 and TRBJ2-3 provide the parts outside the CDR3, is DTGVSQNPRHKITKRGQNVTFRCDPISEHNRLYWYRQTLGQGPEFLTYFQNEAQLEKSRLLSDRFSAERPKGSFSTLEIQRTEQGDSAMYLCASSFRAREGGTDTQYFGPGTRLTVL.

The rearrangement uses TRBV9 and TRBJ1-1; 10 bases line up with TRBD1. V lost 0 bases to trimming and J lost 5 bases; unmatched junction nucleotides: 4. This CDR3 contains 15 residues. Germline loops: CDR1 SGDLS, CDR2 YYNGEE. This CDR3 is CASSVEGQGMTEAFF. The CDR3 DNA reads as TGTGCCAGCAGCGTAGAGGGACAGGGGATGACTGAAGCTTTCTTT.

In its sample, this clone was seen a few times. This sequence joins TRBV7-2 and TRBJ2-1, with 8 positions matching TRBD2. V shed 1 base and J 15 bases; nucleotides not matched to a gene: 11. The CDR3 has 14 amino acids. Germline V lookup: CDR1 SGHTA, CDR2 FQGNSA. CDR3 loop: CASSLEGLAGYTFF. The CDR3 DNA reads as TGTGCCAGCAGCTTAGAGGGGTTAGCGGGATACACGTTCTTC.

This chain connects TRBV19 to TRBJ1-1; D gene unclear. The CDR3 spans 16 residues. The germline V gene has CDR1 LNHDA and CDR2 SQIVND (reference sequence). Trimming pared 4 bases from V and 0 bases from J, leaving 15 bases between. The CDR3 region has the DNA TGTGCCAGTAGTAGATCATACGGGTTGGTGAACACTGAAGCTTTCTTT. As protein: CASSRSYGLVNTEAFF.

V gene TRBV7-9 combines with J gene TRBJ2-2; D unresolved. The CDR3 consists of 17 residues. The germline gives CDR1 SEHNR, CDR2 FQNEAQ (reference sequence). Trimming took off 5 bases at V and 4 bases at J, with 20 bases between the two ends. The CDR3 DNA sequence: TGTGCCAGCAGCCCCGTCCCAACACAACAAACCACCGGGGAGCTGTTTTTT. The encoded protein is CASSPVPTQQTTGELFF.

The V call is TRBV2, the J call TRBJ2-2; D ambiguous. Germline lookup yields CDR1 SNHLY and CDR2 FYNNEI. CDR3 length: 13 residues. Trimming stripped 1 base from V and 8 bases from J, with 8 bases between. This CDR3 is CASSEVELGELFF. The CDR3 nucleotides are TGTGCCAGCAGTGAAGTAGAGTTGGGGGAGCTGTTTTTT.

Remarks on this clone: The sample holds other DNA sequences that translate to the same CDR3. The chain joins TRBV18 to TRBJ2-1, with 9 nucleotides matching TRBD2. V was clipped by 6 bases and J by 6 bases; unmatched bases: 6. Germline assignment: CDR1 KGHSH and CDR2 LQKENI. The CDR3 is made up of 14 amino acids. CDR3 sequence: CASSPGLASNEQFF. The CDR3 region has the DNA TGTGCCAGCTCGCCGGGACTAGCCTCCAATGAGCAGTTCTTC.

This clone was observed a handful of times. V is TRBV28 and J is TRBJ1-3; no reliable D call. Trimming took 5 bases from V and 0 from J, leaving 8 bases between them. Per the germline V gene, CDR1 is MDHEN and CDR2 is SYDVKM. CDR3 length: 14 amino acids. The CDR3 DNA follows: TGTGCCAGCAGTCGGAAGCCCTCTGGAAACACCATATATTTT. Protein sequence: CASSRKPSGNTIYF.

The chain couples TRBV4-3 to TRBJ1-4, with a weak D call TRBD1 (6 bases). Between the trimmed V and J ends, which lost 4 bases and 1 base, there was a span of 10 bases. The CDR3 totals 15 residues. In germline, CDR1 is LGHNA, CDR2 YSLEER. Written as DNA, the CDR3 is TGCGCCAGCAGCCGGTTACAGGGAACTAATGAAAAACTGTTTTTT. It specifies CASSRLQGTNEKLFF.

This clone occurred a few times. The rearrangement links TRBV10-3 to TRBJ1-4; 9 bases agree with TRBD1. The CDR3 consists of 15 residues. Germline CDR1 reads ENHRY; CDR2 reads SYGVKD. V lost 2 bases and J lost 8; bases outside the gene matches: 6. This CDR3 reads CAISEQDRGPEKLFF. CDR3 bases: TGTGCCATCAGTGAGCAGGACAGGGGCCCGGAAAAACTGTTTTTT.

This CDR3 reads CASSFSWTANEETQYF. The CDR3 nucleotides read TGTGCCAGCAGTTTTTCCTGGACTGCGAACGAAGAGACCCAGTACTTC. The genes are TRBV28 and TRBJ2-5, with D possibly being TRBD2 (5 bases). Trimming left V 3 bases short and J 3 bases short, with 17 bases between. This CDR3 region has 16 residues. CDR1 is MDHEN, CDR2 SYDVKM, per germline.

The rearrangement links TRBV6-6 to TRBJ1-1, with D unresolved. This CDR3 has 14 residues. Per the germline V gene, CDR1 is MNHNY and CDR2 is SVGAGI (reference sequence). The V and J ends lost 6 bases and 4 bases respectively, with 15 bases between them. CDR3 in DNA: TGTGCCAGCAGAGACCCCGGCGGTCCCACTGAAGCTTTCTTT. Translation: CASRDPGGPTEAFF.

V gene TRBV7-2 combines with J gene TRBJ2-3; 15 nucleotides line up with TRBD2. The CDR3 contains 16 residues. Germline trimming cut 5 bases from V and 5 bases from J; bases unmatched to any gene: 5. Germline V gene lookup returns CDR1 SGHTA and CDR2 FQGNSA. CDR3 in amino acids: CASSGLAGGPGDTQYF. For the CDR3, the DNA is TGTGCCAGCAGCGGACTAGCGGGAGGGCCGGGAGATACGCAGTATTTT. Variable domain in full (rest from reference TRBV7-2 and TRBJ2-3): GAGVSQSPSNKVTEKGKDVELRCDPISGHTALYWYRQSLGQGLEFLIYFQGNSAPDKSGLPSDRFSAERTGGSVSTLTIQRTQQEDSAVYLCASSGLAGGPGDTQYFGPGTRLTVL.

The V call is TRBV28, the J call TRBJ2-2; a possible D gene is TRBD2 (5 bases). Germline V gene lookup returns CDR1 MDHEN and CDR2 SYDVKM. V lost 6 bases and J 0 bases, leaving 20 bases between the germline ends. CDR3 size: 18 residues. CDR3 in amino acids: CASRRGIRVRPNTGELFF. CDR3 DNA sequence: TGTGCCAGCAGAAGAGGGATCCGGGTGCGTCCGAACACCGGGGAGCTGTTTTTT.

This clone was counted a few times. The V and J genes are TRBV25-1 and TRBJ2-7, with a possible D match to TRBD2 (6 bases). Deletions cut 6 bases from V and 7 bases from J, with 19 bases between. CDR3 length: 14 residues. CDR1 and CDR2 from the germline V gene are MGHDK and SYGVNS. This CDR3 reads CASSRDWGVEEQYF. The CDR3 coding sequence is TGTGCCAGCAGCCGGGACTGGGGGGTCGAAGAGCAGTACTTC.

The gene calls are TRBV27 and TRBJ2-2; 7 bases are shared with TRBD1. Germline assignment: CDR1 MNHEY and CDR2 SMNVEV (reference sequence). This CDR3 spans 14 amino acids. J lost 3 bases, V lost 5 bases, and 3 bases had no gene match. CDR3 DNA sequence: TGTGCCAGCAGTGTGACAGGGTACACCGGGGAGCTGTTTTTT. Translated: CASSVTGYTGELFF.

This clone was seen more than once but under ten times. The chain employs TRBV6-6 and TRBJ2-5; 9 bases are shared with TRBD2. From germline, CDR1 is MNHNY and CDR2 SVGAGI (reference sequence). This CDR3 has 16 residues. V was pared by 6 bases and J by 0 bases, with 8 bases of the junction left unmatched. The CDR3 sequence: CASRKRTSEYQETQYF. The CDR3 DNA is TGTGCCAGCAGGAAGAGGACTAGCGAATACCAAGAGACCCAGTACTTC.